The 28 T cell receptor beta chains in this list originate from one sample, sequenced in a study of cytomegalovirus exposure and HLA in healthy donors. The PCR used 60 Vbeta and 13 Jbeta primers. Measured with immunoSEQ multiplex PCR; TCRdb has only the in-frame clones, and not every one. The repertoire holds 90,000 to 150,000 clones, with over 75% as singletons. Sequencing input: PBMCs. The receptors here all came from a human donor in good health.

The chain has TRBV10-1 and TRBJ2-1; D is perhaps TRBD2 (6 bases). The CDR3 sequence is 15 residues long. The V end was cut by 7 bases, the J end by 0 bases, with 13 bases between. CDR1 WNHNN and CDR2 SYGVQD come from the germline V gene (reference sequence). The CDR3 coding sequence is TGCGCCAGCATGAAGGCGGGAAGCTCCTACAATGAGCAGTTCTTC. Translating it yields CASMKAGSSYNEQFF.

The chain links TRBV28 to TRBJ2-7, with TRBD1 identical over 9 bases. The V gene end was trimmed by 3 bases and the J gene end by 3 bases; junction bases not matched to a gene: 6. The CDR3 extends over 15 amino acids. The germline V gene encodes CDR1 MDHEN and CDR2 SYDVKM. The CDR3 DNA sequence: TGTGCCAGCAGTTTGGCGGGACAGGGCTTCTACGAGCAGTACTTC. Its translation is CASSLAGQGFYEQYF. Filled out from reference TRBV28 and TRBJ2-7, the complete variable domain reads DVKVTQSSRYLVKRTGEKVFLECVQDMDHENMFWYRQDPGLGLRLIYFSYDVKMKEKGDIPEGYSVSREKKERFSLILESASTNQTSMYLCASSLAGQGFYEQYFGPGTRLTVT.

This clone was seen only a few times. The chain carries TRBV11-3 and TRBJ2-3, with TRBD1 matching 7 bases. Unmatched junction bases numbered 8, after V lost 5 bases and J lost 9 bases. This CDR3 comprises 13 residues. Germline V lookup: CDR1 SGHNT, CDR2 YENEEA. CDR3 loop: CASSPGETGTQYF. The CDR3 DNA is TGTGCCAGCAGCCCCGGAGAGACAGGGACGCAGTATTTT. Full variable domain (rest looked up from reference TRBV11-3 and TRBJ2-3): EAGVVQSPRYKIIEKKQPVAFWCNPISGHNTLYWYLQNLGQGPELLIRYENEEAVDDSQLPKDRFSAERLKGVDSTLKIQPAELGDSAVYLCASSPGETGTQYFGPGTRLTVL.

The CDR3 spells CASSLGVGAPYNEQFF. The CDR3, as DNA: TGTGCCAGCAGCCTAGGAGTGGGGGCACCCTACAATGAGCAGTTCTTC. The chain employs TRBV14 and TRBJ2-1; tentatively, D is TRBD1 (6 bases). Trimming stripped 4 bases from V and 2 bases from J, with 15 bases between. The CDR3 totals 16 residues. Germline V CDR1 and CDR2: SGHDN, FVKESK.

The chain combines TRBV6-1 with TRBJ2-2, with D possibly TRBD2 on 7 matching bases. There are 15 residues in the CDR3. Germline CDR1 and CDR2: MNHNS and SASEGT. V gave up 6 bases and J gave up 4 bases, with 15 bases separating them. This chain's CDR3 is CASRREGGGTGELFF. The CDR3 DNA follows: TGTGCCAGCAGGAGAGAGGGGGGGGGCACCGGGGAGCTGTTTTTT.

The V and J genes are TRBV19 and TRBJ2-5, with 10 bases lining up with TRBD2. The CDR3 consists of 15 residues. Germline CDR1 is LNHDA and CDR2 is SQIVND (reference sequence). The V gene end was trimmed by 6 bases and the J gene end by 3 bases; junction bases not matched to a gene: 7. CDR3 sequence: CASRGLAGAEETQYF. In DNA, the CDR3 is TGTGCCAGTAGGGGGCTAGCGGGAGCAGAAGAGACCCAGTACTTC.

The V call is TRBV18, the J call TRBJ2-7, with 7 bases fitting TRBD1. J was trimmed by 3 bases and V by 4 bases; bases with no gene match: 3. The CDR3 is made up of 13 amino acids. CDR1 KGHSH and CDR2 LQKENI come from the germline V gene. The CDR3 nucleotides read TGTGCCAGCTCACACGACAGGGACTACGAGCAGTACTTC. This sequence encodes CASSHDRDYEQYF.

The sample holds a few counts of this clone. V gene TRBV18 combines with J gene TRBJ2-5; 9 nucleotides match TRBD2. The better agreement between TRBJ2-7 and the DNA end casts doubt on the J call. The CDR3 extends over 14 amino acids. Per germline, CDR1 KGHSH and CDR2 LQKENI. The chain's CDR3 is CASSPFGGGDEQYF. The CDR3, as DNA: TGTGCCAGCTCACCATTCGGCGGGGGGGACGAGCAGTACTTC.

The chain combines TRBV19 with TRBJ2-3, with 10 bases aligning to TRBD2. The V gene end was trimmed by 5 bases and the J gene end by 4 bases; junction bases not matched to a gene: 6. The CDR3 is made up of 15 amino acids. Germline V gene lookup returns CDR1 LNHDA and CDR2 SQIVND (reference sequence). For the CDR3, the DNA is TGTGCCAGTAGTTCAGCGGGAGGGCTGCCAGATACGCAGTATTTT. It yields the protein CASSSAGGLPDTQYF.

CDR3 nucleotides: TGCGCCAGCAGCTCATTAGCGGGAGGGCCAAGAGATACGCAGTATTTT. Protein sequence: CASSSLAGGPRDTQYF. The chain employs TRBV5-1 and TRBJ2-3, with 11 bases fitting TRBD2. This CDR3 has 16 residues. The V segment lost 3 bases and the J segment 5 bases; nucleotides outside the gene matches: 8. In germline, CDR1 is SGHRS, CDR2 YFSETQ.

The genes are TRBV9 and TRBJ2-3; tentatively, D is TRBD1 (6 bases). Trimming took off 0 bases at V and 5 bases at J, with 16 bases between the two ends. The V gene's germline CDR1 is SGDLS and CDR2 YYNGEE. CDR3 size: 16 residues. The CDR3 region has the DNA TGTGCCAGCAGCGTAGAGGAGGCAGGGGTTGGAGATACGCAGTATTTT. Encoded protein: CASSVEEAGVGDTQYF.

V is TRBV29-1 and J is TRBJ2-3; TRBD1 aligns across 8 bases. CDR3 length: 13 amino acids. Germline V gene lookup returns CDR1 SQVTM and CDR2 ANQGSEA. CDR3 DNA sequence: TGCACCTATACAGGGGGGAGCACAGATACGCAGTATTTT. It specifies CTYTGGSTDTQYF.

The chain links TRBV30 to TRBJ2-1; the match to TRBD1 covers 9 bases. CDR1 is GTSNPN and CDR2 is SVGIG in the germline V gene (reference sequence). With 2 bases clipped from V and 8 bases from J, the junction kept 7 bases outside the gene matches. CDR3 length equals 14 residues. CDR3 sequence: CAWSKDRGVYEQFF. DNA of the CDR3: TGTGCCTGGAGTAAGGACAGGGGAGTCTATGAGCAGTTCTTC.

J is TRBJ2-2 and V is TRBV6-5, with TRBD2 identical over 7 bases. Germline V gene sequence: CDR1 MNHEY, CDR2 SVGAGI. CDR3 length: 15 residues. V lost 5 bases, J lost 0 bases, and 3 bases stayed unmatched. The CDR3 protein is CASSSGAANTGELFF. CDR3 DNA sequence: TGTGCCAGCAGTAGCGGGGCGGCGAACACCGGGGAGCTGTTTTTT.

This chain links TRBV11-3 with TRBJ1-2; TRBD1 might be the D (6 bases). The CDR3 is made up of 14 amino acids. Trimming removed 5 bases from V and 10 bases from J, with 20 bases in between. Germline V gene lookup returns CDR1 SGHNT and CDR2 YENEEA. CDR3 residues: CASSTNGQPGLYTF. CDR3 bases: TGTGCCAGCAGCACCAATGGACAGCCGGGGCTCTACACCTTC. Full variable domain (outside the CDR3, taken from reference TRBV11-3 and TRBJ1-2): EAGVVQSPRYKIIEKKQPVAFWCNPISGHNTLYWYLQNLGQGPELLIRYENEEAVDDSQLPKDRFSAERLKGVDSTLKIQPAELGDSAVYLCASSTNGQPGLYTFGSGTRLTVV.

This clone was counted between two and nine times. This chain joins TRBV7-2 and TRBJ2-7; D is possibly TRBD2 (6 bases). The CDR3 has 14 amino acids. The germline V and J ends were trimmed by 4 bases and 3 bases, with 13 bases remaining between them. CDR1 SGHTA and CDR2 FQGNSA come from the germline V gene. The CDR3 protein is CASSSRGRSYEQYF. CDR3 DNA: TGTGCCAGCAGCTCCCGGGGGAGGAGCTACGAGCAGTACTTC.

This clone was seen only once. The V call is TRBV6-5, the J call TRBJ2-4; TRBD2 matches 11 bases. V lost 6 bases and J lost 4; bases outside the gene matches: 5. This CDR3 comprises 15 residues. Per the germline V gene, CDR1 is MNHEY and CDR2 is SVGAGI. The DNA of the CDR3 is TGTGCCAGCAGCATAAGGACTAGCGGGAAAAACATTCAGTACTTC. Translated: CASSIRTSGKNIQYF.

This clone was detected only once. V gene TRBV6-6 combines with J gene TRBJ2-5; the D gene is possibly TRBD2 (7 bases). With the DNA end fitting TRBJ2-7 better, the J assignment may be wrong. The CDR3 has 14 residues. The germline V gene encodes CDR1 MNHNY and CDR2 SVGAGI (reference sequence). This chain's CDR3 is CASNPGGPIYEQYF. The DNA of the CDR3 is TGTGCCAGCAACCCCGGGGGGCCCATCTACGAGCAGTACTTC.

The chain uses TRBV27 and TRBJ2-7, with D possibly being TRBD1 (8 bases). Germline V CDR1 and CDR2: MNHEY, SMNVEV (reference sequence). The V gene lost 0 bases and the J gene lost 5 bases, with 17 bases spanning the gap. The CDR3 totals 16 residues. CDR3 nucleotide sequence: TGTGCCAGCAGTTTATCCCCAAGGACAGGGAGGGACGAGCAGTACTTC. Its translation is CASSLSPRTGRDEQYF.

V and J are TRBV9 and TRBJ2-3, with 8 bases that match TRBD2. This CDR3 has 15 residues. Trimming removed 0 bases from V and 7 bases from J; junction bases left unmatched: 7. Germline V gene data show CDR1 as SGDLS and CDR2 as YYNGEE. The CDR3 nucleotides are TGTGCCAGCAGCGTAGAAGGGACTAGAGGCCATACGCAGTATTTT. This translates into CASSVEGTRGHTQYF.

The CDR3 protein is CASSLQGDYGYTF. CDR3 coding DNA: TGTGCCAGCAGTCTACAGGGCGACTATGGCTACACCTTC. The rearrangement joins TRBV28 to TRBJ1-2, with D possibly being TRBD1 (6 bases). The CDR3 runs 13 residues. V gave up 5 bases and J gave up 3 bases, with 10 bases separating them. Germline V gene sequence: CDR1 MDHEN, CDR2 SYDVKM.

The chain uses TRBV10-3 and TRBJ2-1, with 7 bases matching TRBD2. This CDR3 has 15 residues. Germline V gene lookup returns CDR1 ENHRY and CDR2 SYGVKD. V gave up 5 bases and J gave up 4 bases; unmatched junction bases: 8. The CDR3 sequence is CAISNLAAAYNEQFF. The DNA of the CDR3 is TGTGCCATCAGTAATCTAGCGGCCGCTTACAATGAGCAGTTCTTC.

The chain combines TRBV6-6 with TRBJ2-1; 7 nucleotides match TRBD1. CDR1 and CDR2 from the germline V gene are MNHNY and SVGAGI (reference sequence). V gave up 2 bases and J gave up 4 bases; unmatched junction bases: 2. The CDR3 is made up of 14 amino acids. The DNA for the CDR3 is TGTGCCAGCAGTTACGGACAGGCATACAATGAGCAGTTCTTC. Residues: CASSYGQAYNEQFF.

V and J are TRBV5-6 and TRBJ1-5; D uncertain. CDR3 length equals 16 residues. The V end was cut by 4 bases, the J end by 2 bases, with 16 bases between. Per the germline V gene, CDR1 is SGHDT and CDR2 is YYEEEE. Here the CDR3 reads CASSPSLRGGNQPQHF. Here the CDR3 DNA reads TGTGCCAGCAGCCCAAGCCTCCGTGGTGGCAATCAGCCCCAGCATTTT.

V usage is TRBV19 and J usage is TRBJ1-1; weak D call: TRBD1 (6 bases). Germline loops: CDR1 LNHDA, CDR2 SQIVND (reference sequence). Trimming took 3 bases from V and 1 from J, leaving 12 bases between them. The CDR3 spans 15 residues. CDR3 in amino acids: CASSIEGQQNTEAFF. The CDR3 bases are TGTGCCAGTAGTATCGAAGGACAGCAGAACACTGAAGCTTTCTTT.

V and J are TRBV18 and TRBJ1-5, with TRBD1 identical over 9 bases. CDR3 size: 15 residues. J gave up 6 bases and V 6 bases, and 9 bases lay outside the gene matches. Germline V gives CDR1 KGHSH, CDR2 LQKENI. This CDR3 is CASSETGGSGQPQHF. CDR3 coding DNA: TGTGCCAGCTCGGAAACAGGGGGCTCTGGTCAGCCCCAGCATTTT.

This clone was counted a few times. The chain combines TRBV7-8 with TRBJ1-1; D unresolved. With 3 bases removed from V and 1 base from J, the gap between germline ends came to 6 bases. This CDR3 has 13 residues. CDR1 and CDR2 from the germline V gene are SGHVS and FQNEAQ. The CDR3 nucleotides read TGTGCCAGCAGCTTTGCAGAGAACACTGAAGCTTTCTTT. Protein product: CASSFAENTEAFF.

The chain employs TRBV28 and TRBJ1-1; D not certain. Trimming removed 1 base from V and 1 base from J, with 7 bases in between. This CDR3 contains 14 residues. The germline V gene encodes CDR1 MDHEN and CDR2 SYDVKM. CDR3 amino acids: CASSLSLGNTEAFF. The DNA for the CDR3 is TGTGCCAGCAGTTTATCGCTCGGGAACACTGAAGCTTTCTTT.